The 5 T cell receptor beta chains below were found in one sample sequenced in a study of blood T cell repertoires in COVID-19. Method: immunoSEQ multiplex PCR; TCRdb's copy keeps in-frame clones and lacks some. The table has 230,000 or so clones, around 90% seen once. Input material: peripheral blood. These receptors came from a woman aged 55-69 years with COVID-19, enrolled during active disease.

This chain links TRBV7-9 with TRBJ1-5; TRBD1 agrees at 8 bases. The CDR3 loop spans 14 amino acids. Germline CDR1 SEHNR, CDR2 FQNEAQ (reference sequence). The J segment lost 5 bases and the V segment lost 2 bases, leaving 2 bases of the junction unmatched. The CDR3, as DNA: TGTGCCAGCAGCTTACCAGGGGGCCATCAGCCCCAGCATTTT. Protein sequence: CASSLPGGHQPQHF.

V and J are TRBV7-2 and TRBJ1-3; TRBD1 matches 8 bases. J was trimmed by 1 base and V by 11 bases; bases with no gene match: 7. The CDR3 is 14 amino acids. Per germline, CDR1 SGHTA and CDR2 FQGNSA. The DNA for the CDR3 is TGTGCCCTTAAAACAGGGGGATCTGGAAACACCATATATTTT. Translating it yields CALKTGGSGNTIYF. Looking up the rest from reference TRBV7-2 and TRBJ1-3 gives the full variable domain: GAGVSQSPSNKVTEKGKDVELRCDPISGHTALYWYRQSLGQGLEFLIYFQGNSAPDKSGLPSDRFSAERTGGSVSTLTIQRTQQEDSAVYLCALKTGGSGNTIYFGEGSWLTVV.

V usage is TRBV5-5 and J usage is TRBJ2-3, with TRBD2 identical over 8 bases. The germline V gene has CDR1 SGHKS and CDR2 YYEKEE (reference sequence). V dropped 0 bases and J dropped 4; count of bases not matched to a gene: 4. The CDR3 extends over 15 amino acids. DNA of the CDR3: TGTGCCAGCAGCTTGGGGGGACTAGTTCCAGATACGCAGTATTTT. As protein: CASSLGGLVPDTQYF.

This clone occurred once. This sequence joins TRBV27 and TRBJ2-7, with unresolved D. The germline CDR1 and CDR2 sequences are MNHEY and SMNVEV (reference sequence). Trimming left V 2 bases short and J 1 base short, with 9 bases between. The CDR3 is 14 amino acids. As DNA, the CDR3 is TGTGCCAGCAGTTTAAACACCCCTTCCTACGAGCAGTACTTC. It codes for CASSLNTPSYEQYF.

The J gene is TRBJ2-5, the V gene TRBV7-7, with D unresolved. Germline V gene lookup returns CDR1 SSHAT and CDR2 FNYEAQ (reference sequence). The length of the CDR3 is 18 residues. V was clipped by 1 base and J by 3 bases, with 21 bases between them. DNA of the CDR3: TGTGCCAGCAGCTTAGTTGCCAGAGACTCGCCGTTTAAAGAGACCCAGTACTTC. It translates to CASSLVARDSPFKETQYF.